A single sample is the source of the 30 T cell receptor beta chains below, sequenced in a study of cytomegalovirus exposure and HLA in healthy donors. PCR employed 60 Vbeta and 13 Jbeta primers. Libraries were prepared by immunoSEQ multiplex PCR; TCRdb keeps only in-frame clonotypes and omits some of them. The sample contains more than 150,000 clones, about 81% of which appear only once. Sequencing was done on a sample of PBMCs. The receptors were gathered from a woman between 18 and 29 years old in good health and CMV-seronegative.

This clone occurred once. The chain employs TRBV2 and TRBJ1-4, with 7 bases that match TRBD1. This CDR3 spans 16 amino acids. V shed 7 bases and J 2 bases; nucleotides not matched to a gene: 10. The germline gives CDR1 SNHLY, CDR2 FYNNEI. CDR3 bases: TGTGCCAGCACTAGACAGGGACAGATGACTAATGAAAAACTGTTTTTT. Translating gives CASTRQGQMTNEKLFF.

The V call is TRBV6-6, the J call TRBJ2-2, with a tentative D call TRBD2 (5 bases). The CDR3 consists of 13 residues. Germline V gene lookup returns CDR1 MNHNY and CDR2 SVGAGI (reference sequence). Trimming removed 7 bases at V and 0 bases at J, with 6 bases between. CDR3 nucleotides: TGTGCCAGCATGAGGGCGAACACCGGGGAGCTGTTTTTT. Translated, it gives CASMRANTGELFF.

This sequence joins TRBV7-6 and TRBJ2-3; TRBD1 might be the D (6 bases). Trimming left V 5 bases short and J 4 bases short, with 10 bases between. Germline lookup yields CDR1 SGHVS and CDR2 FNYEAQ. The CDR3 spans 13 residues. CDR3 in amino acids: CASSQGSSDTQYF. The DNA of the CDR3 is TGTGCCAGCAGCCAGGGGTCGTCAGATACGCAGTATTTT.

The chain is built from TRBV10-1 and TRBJ1-2; the D is unclear. Germline lookup yields CDR1 WNHNN and CDR2 SYGVQD (reference sequence). Trimming cost V 6 bases and J 7 bases, with 3 bases left between them. This CDR3 spans 9 amino acids. The CDR3, as DNA: TGCGCCAGCAGCCTTGGCTACACCTTC. Its protein is CASSLGYTF.

This clone is a singleton in its sample. The chain recombines TRBV6-6 with TRBJ2-1; D uncertain. The germline V and J ends were trimmed by 2 bases and 4 bases, with 15 bases remaining between them. CDR1 and CDR2 (germline): MNHNY, SVGAGI (reference sequence). The CDR3 is 16 residues long. For the CDR3, the DNA is TGTGCCAGCAGTTACCTGGCGGCCACCCTTTACAATGAGCAGTTCTTC. Its protein is CASSYLAATLYNEQFF.

This clone has a single count. DNA for the CDR3: TGCGCCAGCAGCGCGCAGGGAGGGGGTGAAAAACTGTTTTTT. Protein: CASSAQGGGEKLFF. This sequence joins TRBV5-1 and TRBJ1-4, with a possible D match to TRBD1 (6 bases). From germline, CDR1 is SGHRS and CDR2 YFSETQ. Trimming removed 4 bases from V and 7 bases from J, with 14 bases in between. The CDR3 contains 14 residues.

V is TRBV7-9 and J is TRBJ1-4; D unresolved. Trimming took off 4 bases at V and 5 bases at J, with 5 bases between the two ends. CDR1 is SEHNR and CDR2 is FQNEAQ in the germline V gene (reference sequence). The CDR3 contains 12 residues. The CDR3 DNA reads as TGTGCCAGCAGCTCCCCGAATGAAAAACTGTTTTTT. Residues: CASSSPNEKLFF.

The genes are TRBV6-4 and TRBJ2-1; TRBD2 agrees at 10 bases. The V and J ends lost 5 bases and 6 bases, in that order; junction bases with no gene match: 7. Germline CDR1 and CDR2: MRHNA and SNTAGT. The CDR3 has 15 amino acids. The DNA for the CDR3 is TGTGCCAGCAGTCCGAGCGGGGGGGGCCTCAATGAGCAGTTCTTC. Amino acids: CASSPSGGGLNEQFF.

The chain recombines TRBV19 with TRBJ2-7; 9 positions agree with TRBD2. The V segment lost 4 bases and the J segment 6 bases; nucleotides outside the gene matches: 10. The length of the CDR3 is 15 residues. Germline V gene lookup returns CDR1 LNHDA and CDR2 SQIVND (reference sequence). In DNA, the CDR3 is TGTGCCAGTAGTACCCCCGCGGGAGGGCCCCGCGAGCAGTACTTC. Translating it yields CASSTPAGGPREQYF.

The V call is TRBV15, the J call TRBJ1-6; TRBD1 is a possible D gene (5 bases). V dropped 5 bases and J dropped 0 bases, with 8 bases sitting between them. Germline V gene data show CDR1 as LNHNV and CDR2 as YYDKDF (reference sequence). There are 15 residues in the CDR3. CDR3 coding DNA: TGTGCCACCAGCCACAGGAGCTCCTATAATTCACCCCTCCACTTT. Translation gives CATSHRSSYNSPLHF. The full variable domain, in which reference TRBV15 and TRBJ1-6 provide the parts outside the CDR3, is DAMVIQNPRYQVTQFGKPVTLSCSQTLNHNVMYWYQQKSSQAPKLLFHYYDKDFNNEADTPDNFQSRRPNTSFCFLDIRSPGLGDTAMYLCATSHRSSYNSPLHFGNGTRLTVT.

The V gene is TRBV10-3, the J gene TRBJ1-5; D unresolved. Germline CDR1 is ENHRY and CDR2 is SYGVKD. The CDR3 contains 14 residues. V lost 10 bases and J 0 bases, leaving 13 bases between the germline ends. CDR3 nucleotide sequence: TGTGCCACTCACGAGGGAGATAGCAATCAGCCCCAGCATTTT. Translated, it gives CATHEGDSNQPQHF.

V is TRBV4-1 and J is TRBJ1-4; 8 nucleotides agree with TRBD1. CDR1 is MGHRA and CDR2 is YSYEKL in the germline V gene. The CDR3 loop spans 15 amino acids. V dropped 3 bases and J dropped 7; count of bases not matched to a gene: 7. The CDR3 region has the DNA TGCGCCAGCAGCCAGCTACAGGGGGTAGGTGAAAAACTGTTTTTT. It translates to CASSQLQGVGEKLFF.

This clone was detected only a few times. The V gene is TRBV2, the J gene TRBJ2-1, with D possibly matching TRBD1 (6 bases). CDR1 SNHLY and CDR2 FYNNEI come from the germline V gene. The CDR3 loop spans 15 amino acids. V lost 5 bases to trimming and J lost 0 bases, with 11 bases between them. The CDR3 region is CASSTQGSSYNEQFF. The CDR3 region has the DNA TGTGCCAGCAGTACACAGGGAAGCTCCTACAATGAGCAGTTCTTC.

The V and J genes are TRBV2 and TRBJ2-3; tentative D call: TRBD2 (6 bases). This CDR3 region has 12 residues. Germline CDR1 reads SNHLY; CDR2 reads FYNNEI. V shed 6 bases and J shed 2 bases, with 6 bases lying between them. The CDR3 nucleotides are TGTGCCAGCAGGGGACTCACAGATACGCAGTATTTT. It yields the protein CASRGLTDTQYF.

The J gene is TRBJ2-7, the V gene TRBV11-2; D is unresolved. Trimming shortened V by 1 base and J by 3 bases, and 13 bases separated the two germline ends. Germline values: CDR1 SGHAT, CDR2 FQNNGV. CDR3 length: 15 residues. This chain's CDR3 is CASSLGLVPSYEQYF. CDR3 nucleotides: TGTGCCAGCAGCTTAGGCCTCGTACCGAGCTACGAGCAGTACTTC.

The rearrangement links TRBV29-1 to TRBJ2-2, with a weak D call TRBD2 (6 bases). Trimming left V 6 bases short and J 2 bases short, with 10 bases between. Germline CDR1 and CDR2: SQVTM and ANQGSEA. The CDR3 length is 13 residues. The CDR3 here is CSVLATNTGELFF. CDR3 nucleotides: TGCAGCGTCCTAGCGACAAACACCGGGGAGCTGTTTTTT.

This clone was counted ten times or more. V usage is TRBV4-1 and J usage is TRBJ1-6; 10 nucleotides align to TRBD1. Losses at the gene ends were 1 base for V and 1 base for J; bases not matched to a gene: 7. Germline CDR1 and CDR2: MGHRA and YSYEKL. The CDR3 length is 19 residues. The CDR3 loop reads CASSQATGTGVSYNSPLHF. The CDR3 DNA is TGCGCCAGCAGCCAAGCCACCGGGACAGGGGTATCCTATAATTCACCCCTCCACTTT.

The CDR3 sequence: CASSSGTGNSPLHF. The CDR3, as DNA: TGTGCCAGCAGCTCAGGGACAGGCAATTCACCCCTCCACTTT. This sequence joins TRBV5-5 and TRBJ1-6; 8 bases map to TRBD1. Unmatched junction bases numbered 3, after V lost 3 bases and J lost 7 bases. The CDR3 is 14 amino acids. In germline, CDR1 is SGHKS, CDR2 YYEKEE (reference sequence).

The chain carries TRBV29-1 and TRBJ1-4; D possibly corresponds to TRBD1 (6 bases). The germline gives CDR1 SQVTM, CDR2 ANQGSEA. V lost 4 bases and J 4 bases, leaving 10 bases between the germline ends. This CDR3 has 13 amino acids. The CDR3 loop is CSVVGQLNEKLFF. The CDR3 DNA reads TGCAGCGTTGTAGGACAGCTTAATGAAAAACTGTTTTTT. The full variable domain, its missing parts supplied by reference TRBV29-1 and TRBJ1-4, is SAVISQKPSRDICQRGTSLTIQCQVDSQVTMMFWYRQQPGQSLTLIATANQGSEATYESGFVIDKFPISRPNLTFSTLTVSNMSPEDSSIYLCSVVGQLNEKLFFGSGTQLSVL.

The gene calls are TRBV7-9 and TRBJ2-1, with 15 bases that match TRBD2. Germline CDR1 is SEHNR and CDR2 is FQNEAQ (reference sequence). This CDR3 is built from 19 residues. Trimming cost V 6 bases and J 4 bases; bases outside gene matches: 13. The CDR3 DNA reads as TGTGCCAGCAGTTCCCCGGGACTAGCGGGAGGTTTTGGGTACAATGAGCAGTTCTTC. It yields the protein CASSSPGLAGGFGYNEQFF.

The chain has TRBV14 and TRBJ1-1, with D perhaps TRBD1 (5 bases). V gave up 4 bases and J gave up 1 base, with 22 bases separating them. From germline, CDR1 is SGHDN and CDR2 FVKESK. This CDR3 has 18 residues. The CDR3 nucleotides read TGTGCCAGCAGCCCACCCTTAGGGGCAGTTGTTTCGAACACTGAAGCTTTCTTT. It specifies CASSPPLGAVVSNTEAFF. Full variable domain (rest looked up from reference TRBV14 and TRBJ1-1): EAGVTQFPSHSVIEKGQTVTLRCDPISGHDNLYWYRRVMGKEIKFLLHFVKESKQDESGMPNNRFLAERTGGTYSTLKVQPAELEDSGVYFCASSPPLGAVVSNTEAFFGQGTRLTVV.

The rearrangement joins TRBV5-4 to TRBJ2-7; 8 bases are shared with TRBD2. The CDR3 extends over 16 amino acids. Trimming removed 10 bases from V and 4 bases from J; junction bases left unmatched: 19. Germline CDR1 reads SGHNT; CDR2 reads YYREEE (reference sequence). CDR3 bases: TGTGCCGCCGGGGGGGGGACCGGGGCCGGGGGGTACGAGCAGTACTTC. As protein: CAAGGGTGAGGYEQYF.

This clone has only one observation. The rearrangement links TRBV6-5 to TRBJ2-1; D unclear. Germline V gene sequence: CDR1 MNHEY, CDR2 SVGAGI. The CDR3 loop spans 14 amino acids. V was trimmed by 0 bases and J by 8 bases, leaving 11 bases between them. CDR3 region: CASSYSRHSYEQFF. The CDR3, as DNA: TGTGCCAGCAGTTACTCGCGGCATAGCTATGAGCAGTTCTTC.

The chain recombines TRBV14 with TRBJ1-4; 8 positions match TRBD1. There are 15 residues in the CDR3. Germline V gene data show CDR1 as SGHDN and CDR2 as FVKESK. V was pared by 1 base and J by 5 bases, with 3 bases of the junction left unmatched. CDR3 in DNA: TGTGCCAGCAGCCAAGTCCAGGGGGCGAATGAAAAACTGTTTTTT. Translating it yields CASSQVQGANEKLFF.

This chain uses TRBV14 with TRBJ2-2; D remains ambiguous. The CDR3 is 14 amino acids. The germline V gene has CDR1 SGHDN and CDR2 FVKESK. Trimming removed 5 bases from V and 10 bases from J, with 17 bases in between. The DNA of the CDR3 is TGTGCCAGCAGCATCCCCGGAGTATCGACGGAGCTGTTTTTT. Translation: CASSIPGVSTELFF.

This chain joins TRBV6-5 and TRBJ1-2, with TRBD1 matching over 9 bases. V lost 0 bases and J lost 6; bases outside the gene matches: 5. The germline V gene has CDR1 MNHEY and CDR2 SVGAGI. The CDR3 length is 15 residues. CDR3 in DNA: TGTGCCAGCAGTTACTCAGCCGGGACAGGGAATGGCTACACCTTC. Its translation is CASSYSAGTGNGYTF.

V is TRBV29-1 and J is TRBJ2-1; TRBD2 aligns across 10 bases. The ends lost 3 bases at V and 3 bases at J; junction bases unmatched: 5. Germline-derived CDR1 and CDR2 are SQVTM and ANQGSEA. The CDR3 spans 15 residues. Here the CDR3 DNA reads TGCAGCGTTGACCCTAGCGGGAGACTCTACAATGAGCAGTTCTTC. Its protein product is CSVDPSGRLYNEQFF.

This rearrangement joins TRBV21-1 to TRBJ1-1; the D call TRBD1 from the table was never checked on the DNA. TRBV21-1 is noted as a pseudogene. The CDR3 covers 19 residues. The CDR3 loop reads CASSKKAWRGQGMNTEAFF. CDR3 DNA: TGTGCCAGCAGCAAAAAGGCTTGGCGGGGACAGGGAATGAACACTGAAGCTTTCTTT.

This sequence joins TRBV11-2 and TRBJ2-7, with D tentatively TRBD1 (5 bases). Germline CDR1 is SGHAT and CDR2 is FQNNGV. This CDR3 comprises 14 residues. Trimming cost V 7 bases and J 4 bases, with 17 bases left between them. The CDR3 reads CASTPGTGAYEQYF. DNA for the CDR3: TGTGCCAGCACCCCAGGCACAGGTGCTTACGAGCAGTACTTC. Full variable domain (outside the CDR3, taken from reference TRBV11-2 and TRBJ2-7): EAGVAQSPRYKIIEKRQSVAFWCNPISGHATLYWYQQILGQGPKLLIQFQNNGVVDDSQLPKDRFSAERLKGVDSTLKIQPAKLEDSAVYLCASTPGTGAYEQYFGPGTRLTVT.

CDR3 bases: TGTGCCACCAAGCGGGGGGAATCCACTGAAGCTTTCTTT. Protein sequence: CATKRGESTEAFF. The gene calls are TRBV2 and TRBJ1-1; D might be TRBD1 (5 bases). The CDR3 loop spans 13 amino acids. The V end was cut by 10 bases, the J end by 4 bases, with 16 bases between. Germline V gene sequence: CDR1 SNHLY, CDR2 FYNNEI.